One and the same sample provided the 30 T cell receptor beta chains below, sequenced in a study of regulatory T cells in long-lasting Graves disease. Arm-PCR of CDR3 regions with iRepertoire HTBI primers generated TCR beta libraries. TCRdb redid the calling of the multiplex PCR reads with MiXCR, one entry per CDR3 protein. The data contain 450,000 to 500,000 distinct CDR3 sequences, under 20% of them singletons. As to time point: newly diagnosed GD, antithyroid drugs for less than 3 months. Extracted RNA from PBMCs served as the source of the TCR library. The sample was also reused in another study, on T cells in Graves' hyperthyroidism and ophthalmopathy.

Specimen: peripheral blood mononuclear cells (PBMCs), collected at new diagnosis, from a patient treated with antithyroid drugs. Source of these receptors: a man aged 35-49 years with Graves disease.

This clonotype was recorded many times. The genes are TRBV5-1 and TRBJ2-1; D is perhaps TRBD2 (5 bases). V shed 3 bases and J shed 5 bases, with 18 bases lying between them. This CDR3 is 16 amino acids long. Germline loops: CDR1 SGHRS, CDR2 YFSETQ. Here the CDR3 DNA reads TGCGCCAGCAGCTCGGCGGTTCCGTCGGGGAACAATGAGCAGTTCTTC. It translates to CASSSAVPSGNNEQFF.

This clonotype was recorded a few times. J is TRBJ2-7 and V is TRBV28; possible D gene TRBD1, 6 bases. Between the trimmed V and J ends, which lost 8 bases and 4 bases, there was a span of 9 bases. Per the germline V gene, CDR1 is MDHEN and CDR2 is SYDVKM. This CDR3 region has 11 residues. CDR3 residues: CASGTPYEQYF. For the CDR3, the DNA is TGTGCCAGCGGGACACCTTACGAGCAGTACTTC.

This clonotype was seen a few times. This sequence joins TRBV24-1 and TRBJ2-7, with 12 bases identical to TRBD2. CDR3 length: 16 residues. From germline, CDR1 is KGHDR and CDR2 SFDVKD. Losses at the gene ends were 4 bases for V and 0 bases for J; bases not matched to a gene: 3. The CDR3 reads CATSEGGLAGSYEQYF. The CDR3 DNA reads TGTGCCACCAGTGAGGGGGGACTAGCGGGCTCCTACGAGCAGTACTTC.

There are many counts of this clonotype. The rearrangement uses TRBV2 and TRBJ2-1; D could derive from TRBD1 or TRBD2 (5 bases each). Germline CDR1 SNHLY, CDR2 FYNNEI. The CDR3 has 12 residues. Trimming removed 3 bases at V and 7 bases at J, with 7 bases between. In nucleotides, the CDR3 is TGTGCCAGCAGTGATTGGGGGAATGAGCAGTTCTTC. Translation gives CASSDWGNEQFF.

The CDR3: CASSLDVWEKLFF. The CDR3 DNA reads TGTGCCAGCAGCTTAGATGTGTGGGAAAAACTGTTTTTT. The gene calls are TRBV11-2 and TRBJ1-4; unclear D gene. The germline gives CDR1 SGHAT, CDR2 FQNNGV. This CDR3 spans 13 amino acids. V gave up 0 bases and J gave up 8 bases, with 7 bases separating them.

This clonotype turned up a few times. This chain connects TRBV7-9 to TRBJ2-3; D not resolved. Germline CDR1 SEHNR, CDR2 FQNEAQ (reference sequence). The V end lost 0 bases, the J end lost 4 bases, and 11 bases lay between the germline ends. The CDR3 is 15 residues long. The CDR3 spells CASSLAVTQSDTQYF. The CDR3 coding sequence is TGTGCCAGCAGCTTAGCGGTAACACAGTCAGATACGCAGTATTTT.

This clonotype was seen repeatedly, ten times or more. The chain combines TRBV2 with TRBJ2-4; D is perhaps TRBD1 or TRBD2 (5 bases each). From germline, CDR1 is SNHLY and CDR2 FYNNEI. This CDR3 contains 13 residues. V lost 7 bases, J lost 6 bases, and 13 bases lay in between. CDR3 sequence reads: CASNLRGGNIQYF. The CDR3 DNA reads TGTGCCAGCAATCTTCGTGGGGGAAACATTCAGTACTTC. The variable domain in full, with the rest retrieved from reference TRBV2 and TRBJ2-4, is EPEVTQTPSHQVTQMGQEVILRCVPISNHLYFYWYRQILGQKVEFLVSFYNNEISEKSEIFDDQFSVERPDGSNFTLKIRSTKLEDSAMYFCASNLRGGNIQYFGAGTRLSVL.

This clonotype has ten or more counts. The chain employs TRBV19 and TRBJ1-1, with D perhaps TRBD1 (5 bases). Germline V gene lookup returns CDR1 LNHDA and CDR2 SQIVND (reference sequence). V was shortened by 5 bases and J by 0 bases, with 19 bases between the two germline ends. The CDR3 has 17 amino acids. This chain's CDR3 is CASSPGTSGRMNTEAFF. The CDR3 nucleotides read TGTGCCAGTAGTCCCGGGACCTCCGGCCGGATGAACACTGAAGCTTTCTTT.

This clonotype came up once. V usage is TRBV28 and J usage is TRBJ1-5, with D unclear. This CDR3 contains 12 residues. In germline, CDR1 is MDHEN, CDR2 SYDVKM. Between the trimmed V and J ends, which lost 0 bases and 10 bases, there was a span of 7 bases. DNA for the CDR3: TGTGCCAGCAGTTTATGGCCAAGACCCCAGCATTTT. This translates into CASSLWPRPQHF.

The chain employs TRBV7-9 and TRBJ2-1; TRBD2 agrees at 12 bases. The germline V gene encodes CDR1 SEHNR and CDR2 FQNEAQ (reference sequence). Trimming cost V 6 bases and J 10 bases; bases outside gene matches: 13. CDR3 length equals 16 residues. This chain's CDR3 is CASRPMTSGSIREQFF. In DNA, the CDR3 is TGTGCCAGCAGACCCATGACTAGCGGGAGTATCCGAGAGCAGTTCTTC.

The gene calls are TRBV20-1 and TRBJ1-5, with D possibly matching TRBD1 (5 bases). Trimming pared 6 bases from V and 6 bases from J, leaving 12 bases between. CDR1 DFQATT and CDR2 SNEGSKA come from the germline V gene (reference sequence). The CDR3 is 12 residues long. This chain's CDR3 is CSARRDPQPQHF. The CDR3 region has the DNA TGCAGTGCCCGGAGGGACCCTCAGCCCCAGCATTTT.

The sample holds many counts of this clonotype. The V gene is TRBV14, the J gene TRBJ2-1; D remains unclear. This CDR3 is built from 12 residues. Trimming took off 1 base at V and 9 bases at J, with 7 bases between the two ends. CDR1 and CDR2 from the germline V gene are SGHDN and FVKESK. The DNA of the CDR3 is TGTGCCAGCAGCCAAGCCCGATCTGAGCAGTTCTTC. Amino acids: CASSQARSEQFF.

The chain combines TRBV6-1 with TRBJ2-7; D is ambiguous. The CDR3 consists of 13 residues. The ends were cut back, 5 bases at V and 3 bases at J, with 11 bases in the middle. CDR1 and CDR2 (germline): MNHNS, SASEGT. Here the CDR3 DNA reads TGTGCCAGCAGTCCGATTTCCCACTACGAGCAGTACTTC. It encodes CASSPISHYEQYF.

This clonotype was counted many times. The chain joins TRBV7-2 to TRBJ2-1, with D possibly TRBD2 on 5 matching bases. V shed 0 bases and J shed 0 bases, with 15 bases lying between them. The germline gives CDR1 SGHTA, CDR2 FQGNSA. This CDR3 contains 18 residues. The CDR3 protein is CASSLAGSGASSYNEQFF. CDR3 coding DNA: TGTGCCAGCAGCTTAGCGGGGAGCGGCGCCAGCTCCTACAATGAGCAGTTCTTC.

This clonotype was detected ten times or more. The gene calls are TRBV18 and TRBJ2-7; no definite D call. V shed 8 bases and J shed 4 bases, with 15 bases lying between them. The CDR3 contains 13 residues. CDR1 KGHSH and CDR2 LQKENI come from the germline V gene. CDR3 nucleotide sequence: TGTGCCAGCAGCCTAAATCGAGCTTACGAGCAGTACTTC. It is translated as CASSLNRAYEQYF.

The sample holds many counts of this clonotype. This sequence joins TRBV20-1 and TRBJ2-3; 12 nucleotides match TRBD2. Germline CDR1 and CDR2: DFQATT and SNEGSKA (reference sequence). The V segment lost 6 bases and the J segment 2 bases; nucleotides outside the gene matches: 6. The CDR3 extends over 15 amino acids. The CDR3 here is CSAETSGSYTDTQYF. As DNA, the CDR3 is TGCAGTGCCGAGACTAGCGGGAGCTACACAGATACGCAGTATTTT.

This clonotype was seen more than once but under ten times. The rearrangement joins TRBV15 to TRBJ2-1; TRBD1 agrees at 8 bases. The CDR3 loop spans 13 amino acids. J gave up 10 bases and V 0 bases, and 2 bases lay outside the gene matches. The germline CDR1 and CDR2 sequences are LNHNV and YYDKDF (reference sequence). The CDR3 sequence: CATSRDRDREQFF. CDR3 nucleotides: TGTGCCACCAGCAGAGACCGGGACAGGGAGCAGTTCTTC.

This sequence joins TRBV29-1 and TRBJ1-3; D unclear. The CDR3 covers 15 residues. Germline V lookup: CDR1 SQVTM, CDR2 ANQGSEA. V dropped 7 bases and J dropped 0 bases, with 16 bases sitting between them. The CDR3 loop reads CSAFGVQDSGNTIYF. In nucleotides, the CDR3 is TGCAGCGCCTTTGGTGTTCAGGACTCTGGAAACACCATATATTTT.

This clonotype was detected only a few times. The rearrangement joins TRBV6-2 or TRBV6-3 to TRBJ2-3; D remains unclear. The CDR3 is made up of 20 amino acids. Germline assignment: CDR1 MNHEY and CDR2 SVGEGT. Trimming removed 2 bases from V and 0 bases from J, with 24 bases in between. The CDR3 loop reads CASSYASPGVLTLSTDTQYF. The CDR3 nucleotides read TGTGCCAGCAGTTACGCCTCCCCGGGCGTGCTAACCCTTAGCACAGATACGCAGTATTTT.

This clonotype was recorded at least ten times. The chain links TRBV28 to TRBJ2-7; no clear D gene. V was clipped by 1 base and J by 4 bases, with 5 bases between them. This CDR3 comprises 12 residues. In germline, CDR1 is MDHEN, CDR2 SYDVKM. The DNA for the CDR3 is TGTGCCAGCAGTTTATTGGGATACGAGCAGTACTTC. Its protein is CASSLLGYEQYF.

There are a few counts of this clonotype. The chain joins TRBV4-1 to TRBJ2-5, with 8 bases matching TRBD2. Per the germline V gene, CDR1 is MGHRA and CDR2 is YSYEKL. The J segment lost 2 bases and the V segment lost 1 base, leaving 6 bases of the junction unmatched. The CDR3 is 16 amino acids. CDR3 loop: CASSQVLTSGQETQYF. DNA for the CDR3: TGCGCCAGCAGCCAAGTCTTAACTAGCGGTCAAGAGACCCAGTACTTC.

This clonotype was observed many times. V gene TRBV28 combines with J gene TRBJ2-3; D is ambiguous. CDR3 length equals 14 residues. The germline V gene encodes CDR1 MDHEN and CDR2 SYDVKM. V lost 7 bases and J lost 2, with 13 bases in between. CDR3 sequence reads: CASIMPGPTDTQYF. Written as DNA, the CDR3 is TGTGCCAGCATAATGCCGGGCCCCACAGATACGCAGTATTTT.

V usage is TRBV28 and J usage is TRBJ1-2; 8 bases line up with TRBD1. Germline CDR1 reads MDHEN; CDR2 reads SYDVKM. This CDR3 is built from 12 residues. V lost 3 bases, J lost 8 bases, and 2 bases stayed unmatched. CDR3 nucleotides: TGTGCCAGCAGTTTCGGGGACAGGGGCTACACCTTC. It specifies CASSFGDRGYTF.

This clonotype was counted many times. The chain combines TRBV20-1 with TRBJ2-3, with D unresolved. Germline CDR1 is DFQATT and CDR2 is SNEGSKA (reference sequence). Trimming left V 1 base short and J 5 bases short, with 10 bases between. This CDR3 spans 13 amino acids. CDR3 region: CSARVRGKDTQYF. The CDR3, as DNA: TGCAGTGCTAGAGTGCGAGGAAAAGATACGCAGTATTTT.

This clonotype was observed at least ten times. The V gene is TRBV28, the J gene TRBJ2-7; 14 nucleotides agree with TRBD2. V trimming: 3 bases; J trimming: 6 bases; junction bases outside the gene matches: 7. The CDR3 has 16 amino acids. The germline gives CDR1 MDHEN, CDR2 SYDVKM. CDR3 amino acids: CASSLGLAGVGVEQYF. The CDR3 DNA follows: TGTGCCAGCAGTTTGGGACTAGCGGGAGTTGGGGTCGAGCAGTACTTC.

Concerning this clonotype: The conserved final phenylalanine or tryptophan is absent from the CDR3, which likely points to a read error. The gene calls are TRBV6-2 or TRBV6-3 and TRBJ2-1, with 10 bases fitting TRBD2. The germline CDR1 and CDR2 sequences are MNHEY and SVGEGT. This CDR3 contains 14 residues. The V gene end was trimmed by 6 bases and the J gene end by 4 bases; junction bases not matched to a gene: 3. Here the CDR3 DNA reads TGTGCCAGCAGCCTGGGACTAGCGTACAATGAGCAGTTCCTC. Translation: CASSLGLAYNEQFL.

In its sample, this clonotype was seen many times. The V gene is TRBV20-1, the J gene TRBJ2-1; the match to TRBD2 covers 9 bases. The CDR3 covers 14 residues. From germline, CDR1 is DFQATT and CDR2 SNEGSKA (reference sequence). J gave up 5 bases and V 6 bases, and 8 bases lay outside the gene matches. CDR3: CSAGGGRVNNEQFF. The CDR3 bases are TGCAGTGCCGGCGGCGGGAGGGTTAACAATGAGCAGTTCTTC.

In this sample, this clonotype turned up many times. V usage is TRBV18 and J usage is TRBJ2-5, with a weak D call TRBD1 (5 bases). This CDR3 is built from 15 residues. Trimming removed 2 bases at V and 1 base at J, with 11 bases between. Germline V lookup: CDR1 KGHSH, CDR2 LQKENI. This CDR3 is CASSPTGPPQETQYF. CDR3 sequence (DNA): TGTGCCAGCTCACCAACAGGTCCCCCCCAAGAGACCCAGTACTTC.

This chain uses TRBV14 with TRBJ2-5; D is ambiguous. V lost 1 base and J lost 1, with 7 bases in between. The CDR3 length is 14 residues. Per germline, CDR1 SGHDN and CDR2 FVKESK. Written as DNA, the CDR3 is TGTGCCAGCAGCCAAGGGGCGGTCCAAGAGACCCAGTACTTC. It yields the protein CASSQGAVQETQYF.

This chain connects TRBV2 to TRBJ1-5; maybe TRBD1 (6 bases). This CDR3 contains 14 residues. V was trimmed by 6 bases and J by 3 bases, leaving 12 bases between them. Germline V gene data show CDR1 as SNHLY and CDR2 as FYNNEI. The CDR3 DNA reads TGTGCCAGCAGCGTAACAGGGAACAATCAGCCCCAGCATTTT. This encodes CASSVTGNNQPQHF.